A selection of T cell receptor beta chains follows, all from one sample in a study of T cells in Graves' hyperthyroidism and ophthalmopathy. In TCRdb, the multiplex PCR reads were re-called with MiXCR into one record per CDR3 protein. Among 200,000 to 250,000 distinct CDR3 sequences listed, more than 20% were seen once. Source material: blood. The receptors come from a woman aged 40 to 49 with Graves' ophthalmopathy. CDR3s include the opening cysteine and the closing phenylalanine or tryptophan. The order of the fields is CDR3 protein, CDR3 DNA, J gene, D gene, V gene, clone size. A D gene is named only where the DNA matches it firmly. Clone size is stated in some rows and not others, as once, few, many or a class when expanded.

CASSLQIGYEQYF,TGTGCCAGTAGTCTGCAGATCGGGTACGAGCAGTACTTC,TRBJ2-7,NA,TRBV19,NA
CASSVRTGDSPLHF,TGTGCCAGCAGTGTGAGGACAGGGGATTCACCCCTCCACTTT,TRBJ1-6,TRBD1,TRBV6-1,many
CASSLGGPPNQPQHF,TGTGCCAGCAGCTTAGGGGGCCCGCCGAATCAGCCCCAGCATTTT,TRBJ1-5,TRBD1,TRBV28,many
CASSHGRGYEQYF,TGCGCCAGCAGCCACGGGAGAGGCTACGAGCAGTACTTC,TRBJ2-7,NA,TRBV4-1,many
CSATPGREQYF,TGCAGTGCTACACCCGGCCGCGAGCAGTACTTC,TRBJ2-7,NA,TRBV20-1,NA
CASSIGSFYGYTF,TGTGCCAGTAGTATAGGCAGCTTCTATGGCTACACCTTC,TRBJ1-2,NA,TRBV19,many
CASSLGTGSGSNQPQHF,TGCGCCAGCAGCTTAGGGACAGGAAGCGGGAGCAATCAGCCCCAGCATTTT,TRBJ1-5,TRBD1,TRBV5-1,NA
CASSVAANTKLAGTYEQYF,TGTGCCAGCAGCGTAGCGGCTAACACGAAACTAGCGGGAACATACGAGCAGTACTTC,TRBJ2-7,TRBD2,TRBV9,many
CASSRLAGSNTGELFF,TGTGCCAGCAGTAGACTAGCGGGGTCGAACACCGGGGAGCTGTTTTTT,TRBJ2-2,TRBD2,TRBV12-3/TRBV12-4,NA
CASGRGLRDGYTF,TGTGCCAGTGGGCGAGGCCTTAGGGATGGCTACACCTTC,TRBJ1-2,NA,TRBV19,many
CASSELTSGRGEQYF,TGTGCCAGCAGTGAACTGACTAGCGGGAGAGGCGAGCAGTACTTC,TRBJ2-7,TRBD2,TRBV6-1,many
CASSQRVGKGYEQYF,TGTGCCAGCAGCCAAAGGGTCGGGAAGGGATACGAGCAGTACTTC,TRBJ2-7,NA,TRBV3-1,many
CASSSLARQGKGYGYTF,TGTGCCAGCAGCTCGCTGGCCAGACAGGGGAAGGGCTATGGCTACACCTTC,TRBJ1-2,TRBD1,TRBV7-8,many
CASSLVTGTGVYEQYF,TGTGCCAGCAGCTTAGTCACCGGGACGGGAGTCTACGAGCAGTACTTC,TRBJ2-7,NA,TRBV11-1,many
CASSFRGDAQNIQYF,TGCGCCAGCAGCTTCAGGGGAGACGCCCAAAACATTCAGTACTTC,TRBJ2-4,NA,TRBV5-1,many
CASSLAGRVTGELFF,TGTGCCAGCAGTCTAGCGGGGCGGGTCACCGGGGAGCTGTTTTTT,TRBJ2-2,TRBD2,TRBV28,few
CASKLGLAGGPRAGELFF,TGTGCCAGCAAACTGGGACTAGCGGGAGGGCCGCGGGCCGGGGAGCTGTTTTTT,TRBJ2-2,TRBD2,TRBV6-2/TRBV6-3,NA
CSVEKGLNTEAFF,TGCAGCGTTGAAAAGGGATTGAACACTGAAGCTTTCTTT,TRBJ1-1,NA,TRBV29-1,once
CASSLSYHYEQYF,TGTGCCAGCAGCTTGAGTTATCACTACGAGCAGTACTTC,TRBJ2-7,NA,TRBV7-8,many
CASSDVSPNTEAFF,TGTGCCAGCAGTGACGTCAGCCCGAACACTGAAGCTTTCTTT,TRBJ1-1,NA,TRBV6-2/TRBV6-3,NA
CSAPSSGLNYEQYF,TGCAGTGCCCCCTCTAGCGGGTTAAACTACGAGCAGTACTTC,TRBJ2-7,TRBD2,TRBV20-1,many
CASSYMGGGQPQHF,TGTGCCAGCAGTTATATGGGGGGCGGACAGCCCCAGCATTTT,TRBJ1-5,NA,TRBV6-5,many
CAWGTGSGYGYTF,TGTGCCTGGGGAACAGGGAGCGGCTATGGCTACACCTTC,TRBJ1-2,NA,TRBV30,few
CASRGGGQTQYF,TGTGCCAGCAGAGGAGGGGGGCAGACCCAGTACTTC,TRBJ2-5,NA,TRBV12-3/TRBV12-4,NA
CSARRDGSQPQHF,TGCAGTGCTCGCCGGGACGGTAGTCAGCCCCAGCATTTT,TRBJ1-5,NA,TRBV20-1,many
CASSVTGSAQPQHF,TGTGCCAGTAGCGTGACAGGGTCAGCTCAGCCCCAGCATTTT,TRBJ1-5,TRBD1,TRBV19,NA
CSVTTGTGPYGYTF,TGCAGCGTTACGACCGGGACAGGGCCCTATGGCTACACCTTC,TRBJ1-2,TRBD1,TRBV29-1,NA
CASRERTGTQETQYF,TGTGCCAGCAGGGAACGGACGGGGACCCAGGAGACCCAGTACTTC,TRBJ2-5,NA,TRBV2,many
CASSSMGGQPQHF,TGTGCCAGCAGCTCCATGGGGGGTCAGCCCCAGCATTTT,TRBJ1-5,NA,TRBV6-1,NA
CASSPPGRGAYEQYF,TGTGCCAGCAGCCCCCCTGGGAGGGGGGCCTACGAGCAGTACTTC,TRBJ2-7,NA,TRBV12-3/TRBV12-4,many
CASGGKNIQYF,TGTGCCAGCGGGGGCAAAAACATTCAGTACTTC,TRBJ2-4,NA,TRBV11-2,NA
CATRDRDRDAYEQYF,TGTGCCACCAGAGACCGGGACAGGGATGCCTACGAGCAGTACTTC,TRBJ2-7,TRBD1,TRBV24-1,many
CASTQKYSNQPQHF,TGTGCCAGCACACAGAAATATAGCAATCAGCCCCAGCATTTT,TRBJ1-5,NA,TRBV12-3/TRBV12-4,NA
CASSNRGEAAFF,TGTGCCAGCAGTAACAGGGGCGAGGCGGCTTTCTTT,TRBJ1-1,TRBD1,TRBV6-5,many
CSARGGHDTGELFF,TGCAGTGCTAGGGGGGGTCATGACACCGGGGAGCTGTTTTTT,TRBJ2-2,NA,TRBV20-1,NA
CASSLGRPYEQYF,TGTGCCAGCAGTTTGGGCCGGCCCTACGAGCAGTACTTC,TRBJ2-7,NA,TRBV12-3/TRBV12-4,NA
CASSITSGTEQYF,TGCGCCAGCAGCATCACTAGCGGGACCGAGCAGTACTTC,TRBJ2-7,TRBD2,TRBV5-1,many
CASSCLLAGGELFF,TGTGCCAGCAGCTGCCTACTAGCGGGCGGGGAGCTGTTTTTT,TRBJ2-2,TRBD2,TRBV11-3,few
CASSSGLAGGPVTGELFF,TGTGCCAGCAGTTCCGGACTAGCGGGAGGGCCGGTCACCGGGGAGCTGTTTTTT,TRBJ2-2,TRBD2,TRBV28,many
CASSLGRVAQETQYF,TGTGCCAGCAGCTTAGGACGGGTGGCGCAAGAGACCCAGTACTTC,TRBJ2-5,NA,TRBV7-3,many
CASSPQGVNTGELFF,TGCGCCAGCAGCCCCCAGGGCGTGAACACCGGGGAGCTGTTTTTT,TRBJ2-2,NA,TRBV5-1,many